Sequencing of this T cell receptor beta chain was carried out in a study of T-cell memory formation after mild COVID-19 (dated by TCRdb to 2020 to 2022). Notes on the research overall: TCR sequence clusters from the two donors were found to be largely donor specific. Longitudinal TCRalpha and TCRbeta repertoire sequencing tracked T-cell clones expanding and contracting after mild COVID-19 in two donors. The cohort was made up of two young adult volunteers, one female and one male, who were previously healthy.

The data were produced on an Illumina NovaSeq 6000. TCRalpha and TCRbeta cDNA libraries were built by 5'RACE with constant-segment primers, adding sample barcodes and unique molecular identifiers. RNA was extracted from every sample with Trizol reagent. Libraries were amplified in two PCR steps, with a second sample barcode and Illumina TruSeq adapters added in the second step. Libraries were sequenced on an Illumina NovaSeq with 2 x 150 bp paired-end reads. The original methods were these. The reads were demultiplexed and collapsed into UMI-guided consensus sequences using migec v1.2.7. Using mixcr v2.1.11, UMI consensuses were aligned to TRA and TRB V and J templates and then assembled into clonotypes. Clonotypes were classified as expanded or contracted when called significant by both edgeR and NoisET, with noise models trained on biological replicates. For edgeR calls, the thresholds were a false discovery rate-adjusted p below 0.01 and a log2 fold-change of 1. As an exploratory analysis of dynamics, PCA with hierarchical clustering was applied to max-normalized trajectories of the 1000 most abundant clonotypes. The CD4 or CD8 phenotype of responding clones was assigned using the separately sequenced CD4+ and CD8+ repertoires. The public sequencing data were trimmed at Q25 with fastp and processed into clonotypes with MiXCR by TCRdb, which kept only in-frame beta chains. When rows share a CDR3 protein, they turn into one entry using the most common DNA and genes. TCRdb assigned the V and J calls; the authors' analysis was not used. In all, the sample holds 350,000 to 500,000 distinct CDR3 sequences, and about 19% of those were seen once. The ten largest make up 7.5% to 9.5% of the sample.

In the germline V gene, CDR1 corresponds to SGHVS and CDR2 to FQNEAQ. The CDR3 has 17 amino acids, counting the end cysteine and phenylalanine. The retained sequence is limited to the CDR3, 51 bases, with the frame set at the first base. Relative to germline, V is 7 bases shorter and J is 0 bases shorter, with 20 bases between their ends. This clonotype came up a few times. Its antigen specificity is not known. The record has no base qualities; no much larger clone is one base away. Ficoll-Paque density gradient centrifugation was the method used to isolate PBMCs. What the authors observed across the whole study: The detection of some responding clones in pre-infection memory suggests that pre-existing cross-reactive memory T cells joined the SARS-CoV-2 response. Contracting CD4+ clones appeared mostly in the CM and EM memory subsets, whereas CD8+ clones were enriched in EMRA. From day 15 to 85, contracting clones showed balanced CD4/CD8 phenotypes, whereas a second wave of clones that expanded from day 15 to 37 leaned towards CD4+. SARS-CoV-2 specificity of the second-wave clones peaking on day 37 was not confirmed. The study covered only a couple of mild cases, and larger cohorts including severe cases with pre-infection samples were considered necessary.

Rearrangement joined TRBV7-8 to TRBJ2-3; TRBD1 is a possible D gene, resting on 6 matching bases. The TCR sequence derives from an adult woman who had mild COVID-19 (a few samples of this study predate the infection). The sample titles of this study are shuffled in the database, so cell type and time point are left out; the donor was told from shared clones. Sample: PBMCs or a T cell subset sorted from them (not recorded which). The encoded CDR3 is CASIPTRQAPSTDTQYF. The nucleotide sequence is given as TGTGCCAGCATCCCAACCCGACAGGCCCCTAGCACAGATACGCAGTATTTT.